The 22 T cell receptor beta chains in this list originate from one sample, sequenced in a study of radiotherapy plus CTLA-4 blockade in lung cancer. Measured with immunoSEQ multiplex PCR; TCRdb has only the in-frame clones, and not every one. The repertoire holds over 95,000 clones, under 85% seen once, with roughly 2.8% in the top ten. The input for sequencing was peripheral blood, taken from a patient treated with radiotherapy plus ipilimumab. These receptors were collected from a human donor with non-small cell lung cancer who had a partial response to radiotherapy plus ipilimumab. Some clones in this sample may be carry-over from other donors' samples.

The rearrangement joins TRBV29-1 to TRBJ2-2; TRBD1 aligns across 7 bases. The CDR3 loop spans 14 amino acids. V was pared by 5 bases and J by 1 base, with 4 bases of the junction left unmatched. From germline, CDR1 is SQVTM and CDR2 ANQGSEA. The DNA of the CDR3 is TGCAGCGTTTCGAACAGGGGGAACACCGGGGAGCTGTTTTTT. It encodes CSVSNRGNTGELFF.

The chain links TRBV27 to TRBJ2-7, with D hard to call. The V gene lost 6 bases and the J gene lost 1 base, with 7 bases spanning the gap. Germline-derived CDR1 and CDR2 are MNHEY and SMNVEV (reference sequence). CDR3 size: 12 residues. The DNA for the CDR3 is TGTGCCAGCAGGGGCGATTCCTACGAGCAGTACTTC. Translated, it gives CASRGDSYEQYF.

The chain combines TRBV5-4 with TRBJ2-2; 9 bases align to TRBD1. The CDR3 loop spans 17 amino acids. The ends lost 5 bases at V and 5 bases at J; junction bases unmatched: 13. Germline V lookup: CDR1 SGHNT, CDR2 YYREEE (reference sequence). CDR3 coding DNA: TGTGCCAGCAGTAAAGGCGGGACAGGGATTGTAACCGGGGAGCTGTTTTTT. Protein: CASSKGGTGIVTGELFF.

This clone was seen only a few times. Different DNA sequences within this sample yield the same CDR3. V is TRBV16 and J is TRBJ1-3; D remains unclear. Germline V gene data show CDR1 as KGHSY and CDR2 as FQNENV. This CDR3 has 19 amino acids. Trimming removed 6 bases from V and 0 bases from J, with 24 bases in between. The CDR3 DNA is TGTGCCAGCAGAGTAAGACTACCTACCATCTCATTCTCTGGAAACACCATATATTTT. Its translation: CASRVRLPTISFSGNTIYF.

The chain has TRBV7-2 and TRBJ1-1; TRBD1 matches at 8 bases. CDR1 is SGHTA, CDR2 FQGNSA, per germline. The CDR3 runs 15 residues. Unmatched junction bases numbered 12, after V lost 6 bases and J lost 6 bases. CDR3 loop: CASRFGAGGNSEAFF. In DNA form, the CDR3 reads TGTGCCAGCAGGTTCGGGGCAGGGGGCAATTCTGAAGCTTTCTTT. The variable domain in full, with the rest retrieved from reference TRBV7-2 and TRBJ1-1, is GAGVSQSPSNKVTEKGKDVELRCDPISGHTALYWYRQSLGQGLEFLIYFQGNSAPDKSGLPSDRFSAERTGGSVSTLTIQRTQQEDSAVYLCASRFGAGGNSEAFFGQGTRLTVV.

The chain is built from TRBV15 and TRBJ2-1, with 8 nucleotides matching TRBD1. The germline V gene has CDR1 LNHNV and CDR2 YYDKDF (reference sequence). This CDR3 is built from 14 residues. Unmatched junction bases numbered 8, after V lost 3 bases and J lost 10 bases. The CDR3 DNA reads TGTGCCACCAGCAGGAGACCAGGGGGCCGGGAGCAGTTCTTC. Protein: CATSRRPGGREQFF.

The CDR3 nucleotides read TGTGCCAGCAGCTTAGCTGTCGGCACTGAAGCTTTCTTT. Protein product: CASSLAVGTEAFF. The chain recombines TRBV7-2 with TRBJ1-1; no definite D call. The CDR3 runs 13 residues. Germline V gene data show CDR1 as SGHTA and CDR2 as FQGNSA. V gave up 0 bases and J gave up 4 bases, with 6 bases separating them. Full variable domain (outside the CDR3, taken from reference TRBV7-2 and TRBJ1-1): GAGVSQSPSNKVTEKGKDVELRCDPISGHTALYWYRQSLGQGLEFLIYFQGNSAPDKSGLPSDRFSAERTGGSVSTLTIQRTQQEDSAVYLCASSLAVGTEAFFGQGTRLTVV.

This sequence joins TRBV29-1 and TRBJ1-2; 10 bases agree with TRBD1. V lost 6 bases, J lost 4 bases, and 2 bases stayed unmatched. Per the germline V gene, CDR1 is SQVTM and CDR2 is ANQGSEA. The CDR3 has 12 residues. The CDR3 region has the DNA TGCAGCGTAAGGACAGGGGGCTATGGCTACACCTTC. Translation gives CSVRTGGYGYTF.

The gene calls are TRBV19 and TRBJ2-2; D might be TRBD1 (6 bases). The V gene lost 3 bases and the J gene lost 7 bases, with 18 bases spanning the gap. This CDR3 contains 16 residues. Germline CDR1 is LNHDA and CDR2 is SQIVND (reference sequence). The CDR3 DNA reads TGTGCCAGTAGTATCCGGGGCAGGGGAACGGACGGGGAGCTGTTTTTT. This codes for CASSIRGRGTDGELFF.

The chain uses TRBV18 and TRBJ2-7; no clear D. The V gene's germline CDR1 is KGHSH and CDR2 LQKENI. V lost 4 bases to trimming and J lost 7 bases, with 14 bases between them. The CDR3 consists of 13 residues. For the CDR3, the DNA is TGTGCCAGCTCACGCACGACCCCGAGGGAGCAGTACTTC. This encodes CASSRTTPREQYF.

This chain joins TRBV5-1 and TRBJ2-7, with TRBD1 matching 9 bases. Trimming removed 0 bases from V and 6 bases from J; junction bases left unmatched: 7. The germline gives CDR1 SGHRS, CDR2 YFSETQ. The CDR3 is 15 residues long. Written as DNA, the CDR3 is TGCGCCAGCAGCTTGGGGGACAGGGAAGTGGGCGAGCAGTACTTC. Amino acid sequence: CASSLGDREVGEQYF.

The chain combines TRBV5-1 with TRBJ2-3; no clear D. The CDR3 sequence is 15 residues long. Germline V CDR1 and CDR2: SGHRS, YFSETQ. V lost 0 bases and J 2 bases, leaving 10 bases between the germline ends. CDR3 sequence (DNA): TGCGCCAGCAGCTTGGGGGCAGACGACACAGATACGCAGTATTTT. The encoded protein is CASSLGADDTDTQYF.

The V call is TRBV6-1, the J call TRBJ2-1, with 9 nucleotides matching TRBD2. V gave up 4 bases and J gave up 0 bases; unmatched junction bases: 4. From germline, CDR1 is MNHNS and CDR2 SASEGT. This CDR3 is built from 16 residues. The CDR3 here is CASSGLAGSSYNEQFF. Written as DNA, the CDR3 is TGTGCCAGCAGTGGGCTAGCGGGGAGCTCCTACAATGAGCAGTTCTTC.

The chain recombines TRBV7-8 with TRBJ1-1; 8 positions match TRBD1. This CDR3 has 14 amino acids. The ends lost 5 bases at V and 4 bases at J; junction bases unmatched: 6. Germline V CDR1 and CDR2: SGHVS, FQNEAQ. In nucleotides, the CDR3 is TGTGCCAGCAGCACTACAGGGGGAGTCACTGAAGCTTTCTTT. It yields the protein CASSTTGGVTEAFF.

The rearrangement joins TRBV29-1 to TRBJ2-7; D possibly corresponds to TRBD1 (6 bases). There are 15 residues in the CDR3. V dropped 1 base and J dropped 3 bases, with 16 bases sitting between them. In germline, CDR1 is SQVTM, CDR2 ANQGSEA. CDR3 coding DNA: TGCAGCGTTGAAGGGTTATCAGGGGTTGGCTACGAGCAGTACTTC. Its translation: CSVEGLSGVGYEQYF.

A single count supports this clone. The chain joins TRBV5-1 to TRBJ2-7; a weak D match, TRBD2 (6 bases). Germline values: CDR1 SGHRS, CDR2 YFSETQ. V was pared by 0 bases and J by 0 bases, with 19 bases between. This CDR3 is 18 amino acids long. DNA of the CDR3: TGCGCCAGCAGCTTGGCCCCAGCGGGTTCGATCAGCTCCTACGAGCAGTACTTC. This codes for CASSLAPAGSISSYEQYF.

The V gene is TRBV7-9, the J gene TRBJ1-1; 9 bases are a match to TRBD1. V lost 2 bases, J lost 5 bases, and 6 bases stayed unmatched. Germline CDR1 SEHNR, CDR2 FQNEAQ (reference sequence). CDR3 size: 15 residues. The DNA of the CDR3 is TGTGCCAGCAGCTTAAGGGGACAGGGAATGACTGAAGCTTTCTTT. Protein product: CASSLRGQGMTEAFF. Drawing the rest from reference TRBV7-9 and TRBJ1-1, the complete variable domain is DTGVSQNPRHKITKRGQNVTFRCDPISEHNRLYWYRQTLGQGPEFLTYFQNEAQLEKSRLLSDRFSAERPKGSFSTLEIQRTEQGDSAMYLCASSLRGQGMTEAFFGQGTRLTVV.

This chain joins TRBV6-6 and TRBJ2-5; 8 nucleotides align to TRBD2. The end of the DNA aligns better with TRBJ2-7, so the J call may be wrong. Germline V gene sequence: CDR1 MNHNY, CDR2 SVGAGI (reference sequence). The CDR3 length is 15 residues. The CDR3 DNA follows: TGTGCCAGCAGTTACCCCCAGCGGGAGTCTTACGAGCAGTACTTC. Encoded protein: CASSYPQRESYEQYF.

The sample holds a few counts of this clone. V and J are TRBV2 and TRBJ1-2; D is uncertain. The CDR3 extends over 14 amino acids. Trimming removed 4 bases at V and 8 bases at J, with 17 bases between. The germline V gene has CDR1 SNHLY and CDR2 FYNNEI. In nucleotides, the CDR3 is TGTGCCAGCAGTGCCCGGAGCACTATCGGGGGCTACACCTTC. Translating it yields CASSARSTIGGYTF.

The gene calls are TRBV28 and TRBJ2-1; D may be TRBD2 (5 bases). The germline CDR1 and CDR2 sequences are MDHEN and SYDVKM. The CDR3 loop spans 18 amino acids. V dropped 6 bases and J dropped 4 bases, with 25 bases sitting between them. The CDR3 is CASRTSHPGGWGYNEQFF. Written as DNA, the CDR3 is TGTGCCAGCAGGACAAGTCACCCCGGCGGGTGGGGTTACAATGAGCAGTTCTTC.

The chain is built from TRBV4-1 and TRBJ2-1, with 13 bases that match TRBD2. Germline V gives CDR1 MGHRA, CDR2 YSYEKL. V lost 4 bases and J lost 0; bases outside the gene matches: 6. This CDR3 comprises 18 residues. DNA of the CDR3: TGCGCCAGCAGCCCGGGACTAGCGGGGCTAAGCTCCTACAATGAGCAGTTCTTC. Encoded protein: CASSPGLAGLSSYNEQFF.

This chain connects TRBV6-5 to TRBJ1-1; D gene unclear. The CDR3 covers 14 residues. Germline-derived CDR1 and CDR2 are MNHEY and SVGAGI. V lost 6 bases to trimming and J lost 4 bases, with 15 bases between them. CDR3 sequence reads: CASSVGREFTEAFF. CDR3 sequence (DNA): TGTGCCAGCAGCGTAGGGAGGGAGTTCACTGAAGCTTTCTTT.